There are a few counts of the clone carrying this T cell receptor beta chain. This CDR3 region has 16 residues. CDR1 and CDR2 (germline): KGHSH, LQKENI. With 1 base removed from V and 6 bases from J, the gap between germline ends came to 18 bases. The sample originates from a study of blood T cell repertoires in COVID-19. The method was immunoSEQ multiplex PCR; TCRdb's version includes in-frame clones alone and lacks a portion of them. In the table there are about 130,000 clones, around 87% of which are singletons. The sequenced material came from peripheral blood. The chain has TRBV18 and TRBJ1-1, with TRBD1 as a possible D gene (5 bases). The receptor comes from a woman aged 55-69 years with acute or convalescent COVID-19. CDR3 nucleotides: TGTGCCAGCTCACCACTCGAACAGGAGTGGGCCGCTGAAGCTTTCTTT. Protein: CASSPLEQEWAAEAFF.